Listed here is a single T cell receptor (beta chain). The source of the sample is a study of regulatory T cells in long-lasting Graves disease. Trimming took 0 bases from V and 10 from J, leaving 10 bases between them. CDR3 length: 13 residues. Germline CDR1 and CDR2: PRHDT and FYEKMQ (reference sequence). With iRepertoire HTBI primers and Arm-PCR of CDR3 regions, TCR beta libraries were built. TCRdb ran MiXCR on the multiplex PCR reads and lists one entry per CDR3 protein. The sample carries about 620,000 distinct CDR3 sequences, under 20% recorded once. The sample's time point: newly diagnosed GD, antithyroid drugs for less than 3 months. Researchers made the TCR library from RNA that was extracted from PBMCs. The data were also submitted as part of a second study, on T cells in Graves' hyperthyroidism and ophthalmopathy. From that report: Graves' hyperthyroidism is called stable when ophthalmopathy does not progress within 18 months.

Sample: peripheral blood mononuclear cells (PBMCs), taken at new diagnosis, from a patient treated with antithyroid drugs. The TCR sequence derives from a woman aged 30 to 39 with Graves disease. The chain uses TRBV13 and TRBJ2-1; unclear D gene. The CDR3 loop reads CASSLGGSPEQFF. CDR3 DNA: TGTGCCAGCAGCTTAGGGGGGTCCCCGGAGCAGTTCTTC.